This T cell receptor beta chain was recovered during a study of blood T cell repertoires in COVID-19. Study details: Collection of acute and convalescent COVID-19 samples took place in the United States, Italy and Spain. T cells, B-cell-depleted T cells, or PBMCs supplied cDNA or gDNA.

Authors' data handling: Estimated nucleated cell counts came from reference gene primer amplification. Clones were read by immunoSEQ multiplex PCR, and TCRdb kept only the in-frame ones, dropping some. V and J calls and clone size come straight from that table; D and trimming were deduced from the DNA. The repertoire holds roughly 200,000 clones, about nine tenths seen once, with roughly 4.2% in the top ten. Germline CDR1 MDHEN, CDR2 SYDVKM. The CDR3 has 16 residues. Trimming cost V 4 bases and J 2 bases; bases outside gene matches: 8. The clonotype was recovered from a woman younger than 45 with acute or convalescent COVID-19. Sequencing was done on a sample of peripheral blood. V usage is TRBV28 and J usage is TRBJ2-1, with 7 bases aligning to TRBD2. CDR3 nucleotide sequence: TGTGCCAGCAGTTCCAACACTCGGGGGGCCTACAATGAGCAGTTCTTC. Its protein is CASSSNTRGAYNEQFF.